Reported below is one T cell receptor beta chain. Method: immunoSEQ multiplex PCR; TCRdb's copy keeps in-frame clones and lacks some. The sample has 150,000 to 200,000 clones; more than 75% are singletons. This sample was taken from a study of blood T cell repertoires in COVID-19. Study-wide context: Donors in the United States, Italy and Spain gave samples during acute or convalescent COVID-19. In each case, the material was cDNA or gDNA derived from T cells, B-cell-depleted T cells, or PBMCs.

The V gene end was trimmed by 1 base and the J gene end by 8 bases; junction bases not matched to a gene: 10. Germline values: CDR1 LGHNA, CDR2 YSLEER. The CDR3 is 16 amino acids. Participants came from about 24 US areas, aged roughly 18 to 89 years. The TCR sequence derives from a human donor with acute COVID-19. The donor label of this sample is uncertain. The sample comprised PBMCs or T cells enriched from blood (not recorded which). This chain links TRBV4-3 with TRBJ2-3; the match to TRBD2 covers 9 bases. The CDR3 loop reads CASSQASAGGRGTQYF. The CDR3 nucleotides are TGCGCCAGCAGCCAAGCGTCAGCGGGGGGCCGAGGTACGCAGTATTTT.